These T cell receptor beta chains were read from a single sample in a study of post-analysis software for immune sequencing data. Each CDR3 protein gets one entry after TCRdb re-called the PCR reads with MiXCR. The table lists 350,000 to 450,000 distinct CDR3 sequences, approximately 42% of them singletons. The specimen was blood. The receptors stem from a girl aged 2 to 9 with multiple sclerosis. Each CDR3 is given with its conserved first and last residue. A D gene is named only where the DNA matches it firmly. The size of a clone is reported for some rows only, either as once, few or many, or as a class for expanded clones.

cdr3_nt,cdr3_aa,clone_size,d_call,v_call,j_call
TGTGCCAGCAGCTTAGGCCTCCCGACTAGCGGGTCCTACGAGCAGTACTTC,CASSLGLPTSGSYEQYF,few,TRBD2,TRBV13,TRBJ2-7
TGTGCCAGCTCGGTTGAAGAATACTCCTACGAGCAGTACTTC,CASSVEEYSYEQYF,NA,NA,TRBV6-2/TRBV6-3,TRBJ2-7
TGTGCCAGCAGTTCCGGGACAGGGTACAATGAGCAGTTCTTC,CASSSGTGYNEQFF,few,TRBD1,TRBV7-9,TRBJ2-1
TGTGCCAGCAGTTACCCAGGGGGTGAAGCTTTCTTT,CASSYPGGEAFF,NA,TRBD1,TRBV6-5,TRBJ1-1
TGTGCCAGCTCACCAGGGCAGGGGGCAGAATATGGCTACACCTTC,CASSPGQGAEYGYTF,NA,TRBD1,TRBV18,TRBJ1-2
TGTGCCACCAGCAGAGAACCGGGACTAGCGGGAGCGGATGAGCAGTTCTTC,CATSREPGLAGADEQFF,few,TRBD2,TRBV15,TRBJ2-1
TGTGCCAGCAGTTACTCGAGGACCCGCGGTGAGCAGTTCTTC,CASSYSRTRGEQFF,NA,NA,TRBV6-2/TRBV6-3,TRBJ2-1
TGTGCCACCAGTGACACTGAGGGTTTTCAGCCCCAGCATTTT,CATSDTEGFQPQHF,NA,NA,TRBV24-1,TRBJ1-5
TGCAGTGCCGCGTTACTAGCGGGGTTAACTAGCACAGATACGCAGTATTTT,CSAALLAGLTSTDTQYF,NA,TRBD2,TRBV20-1,TRBJ2-3
TGTGCCAGCAGGCTTTGGAAGGGAAGCATGAACACTGAAGCTTTCTTT,CASRLWKGSMNTEAFF,few,NA,TRBV11-2,TRBJ1-1
TGTGCCAGCAGCTTTCAACAGTCGGGAGAGCAGTACTTC,CASSFQQSGEQYF,NA,NA,TRBV5-6,TRBJ2-5
TGTGCCATCGGTCTGGAGAATGAGCAGTTCTTC,CAIGLENEQFF,NA,NA,TRBV10-3,TRBJ2-1
TGTGCCAGCAGCTTCCGACCCGTGTCCCCGGACACTGAAGCTTTCTTT,CASSFRPVSPDTEAFF,few,NA,TRBV7-3,TRBJ1-1
TGTGCCAGCAGTTTGCAGGGGGGAGCTGCCAATCAGCCCCAGCATTTT,CASSLQGGAANQPQHF,few,TRBD1,TRBV12-3/TRBV12-4,TRBJ1-5
TGTGCCAGCTCACCACGCGCGGGGACCCAAGAGACCCAGTACTTC,CASSPRAGTQETQYF,NA,NA,TRBV18,TRBJ2-5
TGCAGTGCTAGGAGAGGCAGGGCGAACACCGGGGAGCTGTTTTTT,CSARRGRANTGELFF,NA,NA,TRBV20-1,TRBJ2-2
TGTGCCAGCAACGTGGACAGGGGTGGCGAGCAGTACTTC,CASNVDRGGEQYF,NA,TRBD1,TRBV2,TRBJ2-7
TGTGCCAGCAGTTTATTTCGCGGGACTGGTCTCAATGAGCAGTACTTC,CASSLFRGTGLNEQYF,NA,NA,TRBV27,TRBJ2-7
TGTGCCAGCAGACGCAGGGGTTGGGAGCAGTCCTTC,CASRRRGWEQSF,NA,NA,TRBV6-1,TRBJ2-1
TGTGCCAGCAGTTTCTCCCAGTTTTGGGCCCACTACGAGCAGTACTTC,CASSFSQFWAHYEQYF,few,NA,TRBV28,TRBJ2-7
TGTGCCAGCAGCATTATTACCCAGACAGGTTCTAACTATGGCTACACCTTC,CASSIITQTGSNYGYTF,NA,NA,TRBV13,TRBJ1-2
TGCAGCGTTGTCCCCCGGGGCACCTACAATGAGCAGTTCTTC,CSVVPRGTYNEQFF,few,NA,TRBV29-1,TRBJ2-1
TGTGCCAGCAGCCCAACCGGGACTAGTTCCCATGAGCAGTTCTTC,CASSPTGTSSHEQFF,few,TRBD2,TRBV9,TRBJ2-1
TGTGCCAGCAGAAACCAGGACAGGGGTTCCTACGAGCAGTACTTC,CASRNQDRGSYEQYF,NA,TRBD1,TRBV6-5,TRBJ2-7
TGCAGTGCCATTTGGGCAGGGCTCCCCAGCGGCAATCAGCCCCAGCATTTT,CSAIWAGLPSGNQPQHF,NA,NA,TRBV20-1,TRBJ1-5
TGCAGTGCCCCGGGACTAGCGGGAGGGCCCCACGAGCAGTACTTC,CSAPGLAGGPHEQYF,NA,TRBD2,TRBV20-1,TRBJ2-7
TGTGCCAGCAGTCCTGGGACTAGCGGGGTGACAGATGCGCAGTATTTT,CASSPGTSGVTDAQYF,NA,TRBD2,TRBV12-3/TRBV12-4,TRBJ2-3
TGTGCCAGCAGCTTAGCGCTGACAGTTGTTACAACTAATGAAAAACTGTTTTTT,CASSLALTVVTTNEKLFF,NA,NA,TRBV7-9,TRBJ1-4
TGCAGTGCTAGATCCCCCATGGGGGGGAAGGAGACCCAGTACTTC,CSARSPMGGKETQYF,few,TRBD2,TRBV20-1,TRBJ2-5
TGTGCCAGCAGTTCCGGTGCAGTGGCTTTCTTT,CASSSGAVAFF,NA,NA,TRBV6-6,TRBJ1-1
TGCGCCAGCAGCGCCCCGACTAGCGGAGCCTACAATGAGCAGTTCTTC,CASSAPTSGAYNEQFF,NA,TRBD2,TRBV5-1,TRBJ2-1
TGTGCCAGCACAAACGGGGCGGGTTACGAGCAGTACTTC,CASTNGAGYEQYF,NA,NA,TRBV27,TRBJ2-7
TGTGCCAGCAGCTTAGTACGCACTAGCGGTGCCTACGAGCAGTACTTC,CASSLVRTSGAYEQYF,NA,TRBD2,TRBV7-8,TRBJ2-7
TGTGCCAGCAGCTTCCGGGACAGGGGGGAAATACTAGCGGGATTGAACCCCGACAATGAGCAGTTCTTC,CASSFRDRGEILAGLNPDNEQFF,NA,NA,TRBV7-6,TRBJ2-1
TGCGCCAGCAGCTTGGGGGGGGGGAGACTCGACACTGAAGCTTTCTTT,CASSLGGGRLDTEAFF,NA,NA,TRBV10-2,TRBJ1-1
TGTGCCAGCAGTGAATACCTCGGCGGGCTCACAGATACGCAGTATTTT,CASSEYLGGLTDTQYF,NA,NA,TRBV6-1,TRBJ2-3
TGTGCCAGCAGCTTGTCGTGGGGGGACAGGCGGAACACTGAAGCTTTCTTT,CASSLSWGDRRNTEAFF,NA,TRBD1,TRBV5-6,TRBJ1-1
TGTGCCAGCAGCATAACTAGGGGAAGCACAGATACGCAGTATTTT,CASSITRGSTDTQYF,NA,NA,TRBV7-8,TRBJ2-3
TGCGCCAGCAGCCCTTCTATGAACACTGAAGCTTTCTTT,CASSPSMNTEAFF,few,NA,TRBV4-1,TRBJ1-1
TGTGCCAGCAGTTTTGGGTGGACTAGCGGGGGTATCTACAATAAGCAGTTCTTC,CASSFGWTSGGIYNKQFF,NA,TRBD2,TRBV28,TRBJ2-1
TGTGCCAGCAGTTTTTACCGGGGAGAGACCCAGTACTTC,CASSFYRGETQYF,few,NA,TRBV12-3/TRBV12-4,TRBJ2-5
TGTGCCAGCAGCCCAGGGACAGTTTATCAGCCCCAGCATTTT,CASSPGTVYQPQHF,NA,TRBD1,TRBV7-9,TRBJ1-5
TGCGCCAGCAGTGAGACAGGGGAGACCCAGTACTTC,CASSETGETQYF,NA,NA,TRBV10-1,TRBJ2-5
TGTGCCAGCAGTTTCAGCGAGTCAGATACGCAGTATTTT,CASSFSESDTQYF,few,NA,TRBV12-3/TRBV12-4,TRBJ2-3
TGTGCCAGCAGCATGATACCGGGACAGGTTTACAATGAGCAGTTCTTC,CASSMIPGQVYNEQFF,NA,TRBD1,TRBV11-2,TRBJ2-1
TGTGCCAGCAGCTACTCCGGGACAGGGGTTGGCTACACCTTC,CASSYSGTGVGYTF,NA,TRBD1,TRBV4-2,TRBJ1-2
TGTGCCAGCAGCCAAGCTGGTTCCCTTGTAGGCCGTTTCTCCTACAATGAGCAGTTCTTC,CASSQAGSLVGRFSYNEQFF,NA,NA,TRBV4-2,TRBJ2-1
TGTGCCAGCAGCCGACAGAACCTTGGGGATGGCTACACCTTC,CASSRQNLGDGYTF,NA,NA,TRBV3-1,TRBJ1-2
TGTGCCAACACCGTCCGGGCGGACTATGGCTACACCTTC,CANTVRADYGYTF,NA,NA,TRBV9,TRBJ1-2
TGTGCCAGCACCCGGACAGGGAGTAGGGGCAATGAGCAGTTCTTC,CASTRTGSRGNEQFF,NA,TRBD1,TRBV6-2/TRBV6-3,TRBJ2-1
TGTGCCAGCAGTTACTCGTGGAGTTCCTACGAGCAGTACTTC,CASSYSWSSYEQYF,NA,NA,TRBV6-5,TRBJ2-7
TGCGCCAGCAGCCCGGGACAGCTGTATGAAAAACTGTTTTTT,CASSPGQLYEKLFF,NA,TRBD1,TRBV5-1,TRBJ1-4